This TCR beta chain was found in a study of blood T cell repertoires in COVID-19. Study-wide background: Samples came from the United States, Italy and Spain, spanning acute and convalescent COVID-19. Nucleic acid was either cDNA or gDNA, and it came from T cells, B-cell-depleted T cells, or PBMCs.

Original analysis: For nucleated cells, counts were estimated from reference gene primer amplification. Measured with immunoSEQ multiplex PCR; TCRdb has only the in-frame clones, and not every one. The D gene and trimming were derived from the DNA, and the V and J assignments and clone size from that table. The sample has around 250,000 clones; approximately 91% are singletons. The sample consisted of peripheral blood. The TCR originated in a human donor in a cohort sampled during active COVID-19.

As DNA, the CDR3 is TGTGCCAGCATTCCCAGATCTTCCTCCTACGAGCAGTACTTC. Translated, it gives CASIPRSSSYEQYF. The genes are TRBV6-7 and TRBJ2-7; D uncertain. Being an ORF, TRBV6-7 has a function that is uncertain. This CDR3 is built from 14 residues. Trimming removed 7 bases from V and 0 bases from J, with 13 bases in between.